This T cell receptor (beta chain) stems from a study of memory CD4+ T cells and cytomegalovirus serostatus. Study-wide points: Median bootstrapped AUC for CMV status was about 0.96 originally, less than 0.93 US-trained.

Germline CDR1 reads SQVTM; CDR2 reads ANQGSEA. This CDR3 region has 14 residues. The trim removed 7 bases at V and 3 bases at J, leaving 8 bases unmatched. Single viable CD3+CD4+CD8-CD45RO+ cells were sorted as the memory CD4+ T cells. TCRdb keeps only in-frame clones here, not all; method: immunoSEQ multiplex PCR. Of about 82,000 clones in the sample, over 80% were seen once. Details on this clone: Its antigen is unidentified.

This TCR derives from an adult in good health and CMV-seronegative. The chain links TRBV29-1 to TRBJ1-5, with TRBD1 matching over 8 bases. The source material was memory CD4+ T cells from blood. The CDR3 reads CSALTDRANQPQHF. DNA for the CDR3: TGCAGCGCTCTAACGGACAGGGCCAATCAGCCCCAGCATTTT.